The following is a TCR beta chain sequence with its context. Its antigen remains unknown. According to the study, genomic DNA was the template for TCR beta VDJ and CDR3 profiling. TCRdb passed the reads through MiXCR, listing each CDR3 protein once. Among over 150,000 distinct CDR3 sequences listed, 70% to 75% were seen once. This specimen belongs to a study of CD8+CD57+ T cells in acquired aplastic anemia. Regarding the study as a whole: Approximately 29 was the count of CD8+ CDR3 sequences that patients shared with controls.

All sequencing subjects had displayed CD8+CD57+ cell expansion on flow cytometry. Trimming removed 2 bases from V and 4 bases from J; junction bases left unmatched: 4. There are 14 residues in the CDR3. CDR1 SGHVS and CDR2 FNYEAQ come from the germline V gene. The chain uses TRBV7-6 and TRBJ2-5; 7 nucleotides align to TRBD1. The sequence came from a human donor with aplastic anemia. Sequenced sample: sorted CD4+, CD8+, or CD8+CD57+ T cells (not recorded which) from PBMCs. DNA for the CDR3: TGTGCCAGCAGCTTAAGAGGGGGCGGAGAGACCCAGTACTTC. This encodes CASSLRGGGETQYF.